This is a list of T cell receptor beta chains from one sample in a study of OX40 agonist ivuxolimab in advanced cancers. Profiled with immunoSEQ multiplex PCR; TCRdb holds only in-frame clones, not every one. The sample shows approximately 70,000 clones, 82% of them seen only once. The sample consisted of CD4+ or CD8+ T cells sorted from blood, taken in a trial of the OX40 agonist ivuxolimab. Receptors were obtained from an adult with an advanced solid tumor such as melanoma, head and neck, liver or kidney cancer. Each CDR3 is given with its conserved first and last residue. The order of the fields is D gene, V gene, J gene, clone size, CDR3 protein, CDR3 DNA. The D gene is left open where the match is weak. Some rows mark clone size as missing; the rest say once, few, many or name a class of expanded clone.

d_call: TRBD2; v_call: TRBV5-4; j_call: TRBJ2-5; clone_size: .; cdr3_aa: CASSRPSGRGETQYF; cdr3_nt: TGTGCCAGCAGCAGACCAAGCGGGAGAGGTGAGACCCAGTACTTC
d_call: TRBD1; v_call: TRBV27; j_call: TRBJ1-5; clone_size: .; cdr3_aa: CASSTWTGDLNQPQHF; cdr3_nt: TGTGCCAGCAGTACTTGGACAGGGGACTTGAATCAGCCCCAGCATTTT
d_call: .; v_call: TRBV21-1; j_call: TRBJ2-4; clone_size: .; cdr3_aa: CASICVLAKNIQYF; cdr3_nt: TGTGCCAGCATCTGTGTCCTAGCCAAAAACATTCAGTACTTC
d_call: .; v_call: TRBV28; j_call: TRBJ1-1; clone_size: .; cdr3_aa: CASTPYSDRGQAFF; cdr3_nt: TGTGCCAGCACTCCTTATTCCGACCGGGGACAAGCTTTCTTT
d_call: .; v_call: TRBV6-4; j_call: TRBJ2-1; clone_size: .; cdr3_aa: CASSDFSVFGPWKQFF; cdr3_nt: TGTGCCAGCAGTGACTTTTCGGTCTTCGGGCCTTGGAAACAGTTCTTC
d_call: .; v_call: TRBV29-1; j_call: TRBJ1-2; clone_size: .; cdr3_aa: CSGSTTTNYGYTF; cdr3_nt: TGCAGCGGAAGTACTACTACTAACTATGGCTACACCTTC
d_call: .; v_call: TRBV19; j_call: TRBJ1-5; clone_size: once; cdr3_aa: CASRRTAAFQAQHF; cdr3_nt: TGTGCCAGTAGGCGGACAGCGGCCTTTCAGGCCCAGCATTTT
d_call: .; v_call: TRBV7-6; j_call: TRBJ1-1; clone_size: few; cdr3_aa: CASSSQGNTEAFF; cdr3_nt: TGTGCCAGCAGCTCACAGGGGAACACTGAAGCTTTCTTT
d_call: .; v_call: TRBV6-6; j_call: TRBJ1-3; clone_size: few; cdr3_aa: CASSLSGFGNTIYF; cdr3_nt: TGTGCCAGCAGTTTATCAGGGTTCGGAAACACCATATATTTT
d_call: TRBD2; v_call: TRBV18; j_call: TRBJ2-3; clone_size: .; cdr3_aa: CASSPLMGLVSDTQYF; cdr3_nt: TGTGCCAGCTCACCATTGATGGGACTAGTCTCAGATACGCAGTATTTT
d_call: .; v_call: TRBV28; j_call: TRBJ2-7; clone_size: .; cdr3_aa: CASQGRPYEQYF; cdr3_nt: TGTGCCAGCCAGGGACGACCTTACGAGCAGTACTTC
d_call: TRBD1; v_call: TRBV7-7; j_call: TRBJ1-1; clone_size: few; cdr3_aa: CASSSRQGGEAFF; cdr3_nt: TGTGCCAGCAGCTCTAGACAGGGTGGTGAAGCTTTCTTT
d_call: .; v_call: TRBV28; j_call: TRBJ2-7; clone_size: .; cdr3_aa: CASSLSGLGAYEQYF; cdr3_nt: TGTGCCAGCAGTCTATCCGGGTTGGGGGCCTACGAGCAGTACTTC
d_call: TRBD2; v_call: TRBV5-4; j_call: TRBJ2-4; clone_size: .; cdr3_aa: CASSWTSGSAKNIQYF; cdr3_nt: TGTGCCAGCAGCTGGACTAGCGGGAGTGCCAAAAACATTCAGTACTTC
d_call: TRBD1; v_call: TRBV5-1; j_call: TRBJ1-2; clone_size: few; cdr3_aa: CASSLGTGTGTYGYTF; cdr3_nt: TGCGCCAGCAGCTTGGGGACCGGGACAGGGACCTATGGCTACACCTTC
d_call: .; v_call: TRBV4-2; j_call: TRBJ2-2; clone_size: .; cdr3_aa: CASSQVSGANTGELFF; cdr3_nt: TGTGCCAGCAGCCAAGTTTCGGGGGCGAACACCGGGGAGCTGTTTTTT
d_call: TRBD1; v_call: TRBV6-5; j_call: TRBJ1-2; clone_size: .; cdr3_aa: CASNPRGNLGGYTF; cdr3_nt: TGTGCCAGCAACCCCAGGGGGAATTTGGGCGGCTACACCTTC
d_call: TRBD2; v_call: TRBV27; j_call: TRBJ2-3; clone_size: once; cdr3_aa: CASSKSGRPTDTQYF; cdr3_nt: TGTGCCAGCAGTAAGAGCGGGAGGCCCACAGATACGCAGTATTTT
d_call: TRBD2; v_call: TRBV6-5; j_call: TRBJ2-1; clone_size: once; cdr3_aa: CASSFSGASYNEQFF; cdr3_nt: TGTGCCAGCAGCTTTAGCGGGGCCTCCTACAATGAGCAGTTCTTC
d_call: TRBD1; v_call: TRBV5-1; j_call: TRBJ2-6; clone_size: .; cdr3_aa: CASSTGTGPSGANVLTF; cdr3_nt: TGCGCCAGCAGCACCGGGACAGGGCCATCTGGGGCCAACGTCCTGACTTTC
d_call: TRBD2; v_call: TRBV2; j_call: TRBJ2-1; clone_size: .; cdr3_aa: CASRSTSGRDNEQFF; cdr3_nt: TGTGCCAGCAGGTCAACTAGCGGGAGGGACAATGAGCAGTTCTTC
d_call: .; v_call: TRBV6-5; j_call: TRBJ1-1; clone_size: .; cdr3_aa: CASGGTTEAFF; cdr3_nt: TGTGCCAGCGGGGGGACAACTGAAGCTTTCTTT
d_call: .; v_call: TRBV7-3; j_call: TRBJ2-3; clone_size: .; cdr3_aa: CASSLTRADTQYF; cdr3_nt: TGTGCCAGCAGCTTAACAAGGGCAGATACGCAGTATTTT
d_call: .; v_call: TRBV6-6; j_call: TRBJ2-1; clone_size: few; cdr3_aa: CASRDRDNEQFF; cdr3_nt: TGTGCCAGCAGGGACAGAGACAATGAGCAGTTCTTC
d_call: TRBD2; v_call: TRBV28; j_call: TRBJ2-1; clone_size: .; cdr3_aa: CASSQLAGGRNEQFF; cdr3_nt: TGTGCCAGCAGCCAACTAGCGGGGGGACGAAATGAGCAGTTCTTC
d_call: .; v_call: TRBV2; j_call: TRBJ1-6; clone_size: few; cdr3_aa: CASAYFRSYNSPLHF; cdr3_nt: TGTGCCAGCGCCTATTTCCGCTCCTATAATTCACCCCTCCACTTT
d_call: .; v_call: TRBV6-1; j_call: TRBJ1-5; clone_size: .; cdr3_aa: CASSEAGAGGNQPQHF; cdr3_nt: TGTGCCAGCAGTGAAGCGGGGGCCGGGGGCAATCAGCCCCAGCATTTT
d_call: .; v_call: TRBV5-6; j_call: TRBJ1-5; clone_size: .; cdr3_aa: CASTWWSGADNQPQHF; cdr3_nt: TGTGCCAGCACCTGGTGGTCGGGGGCTGATAATCAGCCCCAGCATTTT
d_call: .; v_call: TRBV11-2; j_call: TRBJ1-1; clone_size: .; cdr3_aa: CASSSINRAATEAFF; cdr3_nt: TGTGCCAGCAGCTCTATAAACAGGGCGGCCACTGAAGCTTTCTTT
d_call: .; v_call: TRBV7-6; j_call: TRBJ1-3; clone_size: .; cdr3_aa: CASSITGSSGNTIYF; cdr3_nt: TGTGCCAGCAGCATAACAGGGAGCTCTGGAAACACCATATATTTT
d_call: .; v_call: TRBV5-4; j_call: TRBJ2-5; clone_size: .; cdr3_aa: CASSLGPQETQYF; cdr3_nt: TGTGCCAGCAGCTTGGGACCGCAAGAGACCCAGTACTTC
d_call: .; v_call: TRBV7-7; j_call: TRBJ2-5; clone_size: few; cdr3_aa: CASSLQGLETQYF; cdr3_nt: TGTGCCAGCAGCTTACAAGGGTTGGAGACCCAGTACTTC
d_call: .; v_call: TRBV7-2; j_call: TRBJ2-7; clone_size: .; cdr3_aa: CASSNFLGGEQYF; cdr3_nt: TGTGCCAGCAGCAACTTTTTAGGGGGGGAGCAGTACTTC
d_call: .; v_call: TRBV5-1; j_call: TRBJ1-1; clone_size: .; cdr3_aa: CASSLGAADSLAFF; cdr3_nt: TGCGCCAGCAGCTTGGGGGCAGCGGACTCTTTGGCTTTCTTT
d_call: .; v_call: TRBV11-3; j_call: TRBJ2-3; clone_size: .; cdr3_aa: CASSPEGGRTDTQYF; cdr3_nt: TGTGCCAGCAGCCCCGAGGGAGGACGCACAGATACGCAGTATTTT
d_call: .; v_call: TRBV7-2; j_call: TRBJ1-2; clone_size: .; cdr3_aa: CASSSRGYGYTF; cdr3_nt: TGTGCCAGCAGCTCTCGAGGGTATGGCTACACCTTC
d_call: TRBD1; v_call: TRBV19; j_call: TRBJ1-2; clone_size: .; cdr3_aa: CASSTSPFRDRGLLNYGYTF; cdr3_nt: TGTGCCAGTAGTACCAGCCCCTTCCGGGACAGGGGACTCCTAAACTATGGCTACACCTTC
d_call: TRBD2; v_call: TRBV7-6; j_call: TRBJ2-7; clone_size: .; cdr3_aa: CASSPGSGRALNEQYF; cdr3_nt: TGTGCCAGCAGTCCAGGTAGCGGGAGGGCCCTCAACGAGCAGTACTTC
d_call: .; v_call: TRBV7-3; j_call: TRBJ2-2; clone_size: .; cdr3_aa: CASSLDGLNTGELFF; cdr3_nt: TGTGCCAGCAGCTTAGACGGGTTGAACACCGGGGAGCTGTTTTTT
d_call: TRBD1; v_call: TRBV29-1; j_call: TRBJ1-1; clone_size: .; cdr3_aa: CSTRQGMNTEAFF; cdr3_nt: TGCAGCACAAGACAGGGAATGAACACTGAAGCTTTCTTT
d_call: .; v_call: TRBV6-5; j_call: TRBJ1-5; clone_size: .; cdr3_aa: CASRMDGNQPQHF; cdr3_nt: TGTGCCAGCAGGATGGACGGCAATCAGCCCCAGCATTTT
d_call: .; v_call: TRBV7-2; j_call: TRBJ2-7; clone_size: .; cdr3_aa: CASNLGLSYEQYF; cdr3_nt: TGTGCCAGCAACTTGGGCCTCTCCTACGAGCAGTACTTC
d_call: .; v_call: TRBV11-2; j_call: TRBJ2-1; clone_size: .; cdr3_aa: CASSLVSRRNEQFF; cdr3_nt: TGTGCCAGCAGCTTAGTGAGTCGGAGAAATGAGCAGTTCTTC
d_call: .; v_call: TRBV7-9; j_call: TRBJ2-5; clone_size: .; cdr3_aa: CASRWAGTETQYF; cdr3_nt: TGTGCCAGCAGGTGGGCGGGGACAGAGACCCAGTACTTC
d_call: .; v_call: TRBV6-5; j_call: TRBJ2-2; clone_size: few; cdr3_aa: CASSFRTGELFF; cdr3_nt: TGTGCCAGCAGTTTTCGTACCGGGGAGCTGTTTTTT
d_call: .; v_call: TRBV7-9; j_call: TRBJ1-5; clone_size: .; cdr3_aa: CASSSTGPDQPQHF; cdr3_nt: TGTGCCAGCAGCTCGACAGGACCCGATCAGCCCCAGCATTTT
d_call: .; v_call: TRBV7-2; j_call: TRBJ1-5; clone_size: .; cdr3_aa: CASSHPGNGQPQHF; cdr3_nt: TGTGCCAGCAGCCACCCAGGTAATGGTCAGCCCCAGCATTTT
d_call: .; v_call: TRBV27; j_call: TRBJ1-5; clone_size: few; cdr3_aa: CASSPQWGNQHF; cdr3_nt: TGTGCCAGCAGTCCTCAATGGGGGAATCAGCATTTT
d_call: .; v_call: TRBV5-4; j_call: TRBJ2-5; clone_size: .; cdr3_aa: CASSLSVGPQETQYF; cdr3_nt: TGTGCCAGCAGCTTGAGTGTGGGTCCACAAGAGACCCAGTACTTC